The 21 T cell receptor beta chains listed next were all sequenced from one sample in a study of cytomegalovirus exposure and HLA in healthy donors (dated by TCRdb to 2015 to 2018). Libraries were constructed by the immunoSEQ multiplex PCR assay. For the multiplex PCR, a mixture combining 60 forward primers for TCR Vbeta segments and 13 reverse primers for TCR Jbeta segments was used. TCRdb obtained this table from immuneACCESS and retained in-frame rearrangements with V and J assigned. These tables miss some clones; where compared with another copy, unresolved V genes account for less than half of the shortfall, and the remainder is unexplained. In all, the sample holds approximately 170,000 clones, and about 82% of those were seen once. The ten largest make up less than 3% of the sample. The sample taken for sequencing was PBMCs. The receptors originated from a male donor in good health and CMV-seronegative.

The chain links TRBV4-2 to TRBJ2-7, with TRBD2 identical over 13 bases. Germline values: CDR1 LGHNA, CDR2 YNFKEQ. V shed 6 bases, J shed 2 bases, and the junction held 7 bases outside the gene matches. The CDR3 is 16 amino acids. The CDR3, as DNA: TGTGCCAGCAGACGGGAACTAGCGGGGGGGGCCTACGAGCAGTACTTC. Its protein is CASRRELAGGAYEQYF.

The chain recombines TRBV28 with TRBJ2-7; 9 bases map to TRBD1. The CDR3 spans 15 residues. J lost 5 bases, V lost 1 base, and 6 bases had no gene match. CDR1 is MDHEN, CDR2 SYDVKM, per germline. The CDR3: CASSLSGTGMHEQYF. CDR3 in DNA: TGTGCCAGCAGTTTATCCGGGACAGGGATGCACGAGCAGTACTTC.

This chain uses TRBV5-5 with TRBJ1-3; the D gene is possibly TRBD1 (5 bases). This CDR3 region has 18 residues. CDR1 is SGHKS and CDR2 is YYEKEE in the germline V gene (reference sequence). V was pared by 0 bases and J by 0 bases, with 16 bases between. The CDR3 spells CASSLASLGGLSGNTIYF. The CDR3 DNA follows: TGTGCCAGCAGCTTGGCTTCGTTGGGGGGACTCTCTGGAAACACCATATATTTT.

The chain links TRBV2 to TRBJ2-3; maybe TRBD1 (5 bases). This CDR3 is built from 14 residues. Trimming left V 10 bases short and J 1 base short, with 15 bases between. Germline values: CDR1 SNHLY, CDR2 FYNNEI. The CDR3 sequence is CATLQGGGTDTQYF. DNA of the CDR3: TGTGCCACCCTCCAGGGTGGGGGCACAGATACGCAGTATTTT. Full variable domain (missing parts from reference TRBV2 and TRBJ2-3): EPEVTQTPSHQVTQMGQEVILRCVPISNHLYFYWYRQILGQKVEFLVSFYNNEISEKSEIFDDQFSVERPDGSNFTLKIRSTKLEDSAMYFCATLQGGGTDTQYFGPGTRLTVL.

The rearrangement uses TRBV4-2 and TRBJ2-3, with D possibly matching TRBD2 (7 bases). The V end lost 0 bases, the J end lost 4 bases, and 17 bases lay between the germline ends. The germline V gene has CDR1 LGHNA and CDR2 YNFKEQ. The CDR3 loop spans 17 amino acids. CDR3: CASSQELPGGGADTQYF. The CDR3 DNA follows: TGTGCCAGCAGCCAAGAGCTCCCGGGGGGCGGGGCAGATACGCAGTATTTT.

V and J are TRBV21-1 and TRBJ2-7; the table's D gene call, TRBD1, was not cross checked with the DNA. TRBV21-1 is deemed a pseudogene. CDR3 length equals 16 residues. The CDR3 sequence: CASSKSPGQGINEQYF. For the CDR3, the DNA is TGTGCCAGCAGCAAAAGTCCGGGACAGGGAATCAACGAGCAGTACTTC.

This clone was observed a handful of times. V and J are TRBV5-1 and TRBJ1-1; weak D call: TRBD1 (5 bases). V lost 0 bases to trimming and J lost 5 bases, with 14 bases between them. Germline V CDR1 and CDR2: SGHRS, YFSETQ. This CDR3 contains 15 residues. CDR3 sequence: CASSLEEGRRTEAFF. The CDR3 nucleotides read TGCGCCAGCAGCTTGGAGGAGGGGAGACGGACTGAAGCTTTCTTT.

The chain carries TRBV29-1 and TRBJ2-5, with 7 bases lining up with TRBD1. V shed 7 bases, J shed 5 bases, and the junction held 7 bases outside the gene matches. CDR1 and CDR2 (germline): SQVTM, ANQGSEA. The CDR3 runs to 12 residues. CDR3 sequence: CSGQGVGETQYF. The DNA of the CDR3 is TGCAGCGGGCAGGGGGTCGGGGAGACCCAGTACTTC.

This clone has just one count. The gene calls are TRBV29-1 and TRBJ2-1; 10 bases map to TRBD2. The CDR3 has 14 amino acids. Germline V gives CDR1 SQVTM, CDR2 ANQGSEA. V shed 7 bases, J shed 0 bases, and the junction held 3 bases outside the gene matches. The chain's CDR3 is CSGIAGGSYNEQFF. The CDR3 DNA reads TGCAGCGGGATAGCGGGGGGCTCCTACAATGAGCAGTTCTTC.

The CDR3 DNA reads TGCAGCGTTGAAGAGGGTCAGGGAGGGGACGAGCAGTACTTC. Protein product: CSVEEGQGGDEQYF. J is TRBJ2-7 and V is TRBV29-1; 7 bases align to TRBD2. Trimming took 0 bases from V and 5 from J; bases not matched to a gene: 7. Per germline, CDR1 SQVTM and CDR2 ANQGSEA. CDR3 length: 14 residues.

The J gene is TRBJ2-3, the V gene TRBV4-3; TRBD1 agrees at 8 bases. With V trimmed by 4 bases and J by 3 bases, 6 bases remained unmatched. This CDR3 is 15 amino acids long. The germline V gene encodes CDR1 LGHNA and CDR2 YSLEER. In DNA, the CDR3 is TGCGCCAGCAGCCCCCGGGACAGGTCGACAGATACGCAGTATTTT. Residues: CASSPRDRSTDTQYF.

The CDR3 here is CASSFNRVDYGYTF. The DNA for the CDR3 is TGTGCCAGCAGCTTCAACAGGGTTGACTATGGCTACACCTTC. The J gene is TRBJ1-2, the V gene TRBV5-4; weak D call: TRBD1 (6 bases). V was cut by 2 bases and J by 3 bases, with 11 bases left in between. Germline CDR1 is SGHNT and CDR2 is YYREEE (reference sequence). CDR3 length: 14 amino acids. The variable domain in full, completed from reference TRBV5-4 and TRBJ1-2, reads ETGVTQSPTHLIKTRGQQVTLRCSSQSGHNTVSWYQQALGQGPQFIFQYYREEENGRGNFPPRFSGLQFPNYSSELNVNALELDDSALYLCASSFNRVDYGYTFGSGTRLTVV.

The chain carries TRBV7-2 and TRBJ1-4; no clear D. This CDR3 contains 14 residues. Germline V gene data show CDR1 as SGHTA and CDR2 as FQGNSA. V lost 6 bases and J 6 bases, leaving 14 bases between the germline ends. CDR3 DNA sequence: TGTGCCAGCAGTGAGAGGCCTGGTTATGAAAAACTGTTTTTT. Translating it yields CASSERPGYEKLFF. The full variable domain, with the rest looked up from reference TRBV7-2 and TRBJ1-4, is GAGVSQSPSNKVTEKGKDVELRCDPISGHTALYWYRQSLGQGLEFLIYFQGNSAPDKSGLPSDRFSAERTGGSVSTLTIQRTQQEDSAVYLCASSERPGYEKLFFGSGTQLSVL.

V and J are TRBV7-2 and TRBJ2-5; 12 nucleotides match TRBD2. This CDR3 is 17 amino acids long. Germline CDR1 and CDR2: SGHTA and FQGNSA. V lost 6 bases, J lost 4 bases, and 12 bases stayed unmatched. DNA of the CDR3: TGTGCCAGCAGATCGTTGCTAGCGGGGGGGCGGGGAGAGACCCAGTACTTC. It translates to CASRSLLAGGRGETQYF.

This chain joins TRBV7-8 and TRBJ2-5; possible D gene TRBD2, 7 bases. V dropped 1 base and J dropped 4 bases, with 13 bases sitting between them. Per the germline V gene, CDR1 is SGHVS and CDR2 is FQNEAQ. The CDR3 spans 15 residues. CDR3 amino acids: CASSLGAGAAETQYF. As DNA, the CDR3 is TGTGCCAGCAGCTTAGGGGCGGGGGCGGCAGAGACCCAGTACTTC.

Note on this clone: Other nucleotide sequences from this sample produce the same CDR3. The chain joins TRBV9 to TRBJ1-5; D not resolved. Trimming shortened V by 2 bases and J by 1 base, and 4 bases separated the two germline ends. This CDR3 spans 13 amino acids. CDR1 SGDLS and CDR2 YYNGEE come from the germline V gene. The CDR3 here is CASSVASNQPQHF. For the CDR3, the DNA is TGTGCCAGCAGCGTGGCAAGCAATCAGCCCCAGCATTTT.

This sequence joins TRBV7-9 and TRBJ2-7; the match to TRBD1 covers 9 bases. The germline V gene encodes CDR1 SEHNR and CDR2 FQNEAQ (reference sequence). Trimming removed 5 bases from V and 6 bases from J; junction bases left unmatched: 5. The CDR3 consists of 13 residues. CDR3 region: CASSPGQGGEQYF. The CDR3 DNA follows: TGTGCCAGCAGCCCGGGACAGGGCGGCGAGCAGTACTTC.

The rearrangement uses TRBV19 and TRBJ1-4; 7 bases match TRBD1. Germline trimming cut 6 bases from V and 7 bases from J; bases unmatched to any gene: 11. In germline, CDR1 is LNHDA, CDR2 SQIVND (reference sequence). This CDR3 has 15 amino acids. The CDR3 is CASRSSRRQGEKLFF. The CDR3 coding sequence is TGTGCCAGTAGATCCTCCCGGCGACAGGGTGAAAAACTGTTTTTT.

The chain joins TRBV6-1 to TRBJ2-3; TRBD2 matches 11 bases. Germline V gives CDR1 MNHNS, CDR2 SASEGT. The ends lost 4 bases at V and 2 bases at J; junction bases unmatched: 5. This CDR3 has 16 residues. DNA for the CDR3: TGTGCCAGCAGTGCCAGACTAGCGGGATCCACAGATACGCAGTATTTT. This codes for CASSARLAGSTDTQYF.

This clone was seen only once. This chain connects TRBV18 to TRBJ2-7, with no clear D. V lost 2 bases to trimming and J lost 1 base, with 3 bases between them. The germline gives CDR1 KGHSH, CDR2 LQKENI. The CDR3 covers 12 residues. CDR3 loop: CASSPTSYEQYF. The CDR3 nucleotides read TGTGCCAGCTCACCAACATCCTACGAGCAGTACTTC. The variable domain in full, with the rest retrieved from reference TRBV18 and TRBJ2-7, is NAGVMQNPRHLVRRRGQEARLRCSPMKGHSHVYWYRQLPEEGLKFMVYLQKENIIDESGMPKERFSAEFPKEGPSILRIQQVVRGDSAAYFCASSPTSYEQYFGPGTRLTVT.

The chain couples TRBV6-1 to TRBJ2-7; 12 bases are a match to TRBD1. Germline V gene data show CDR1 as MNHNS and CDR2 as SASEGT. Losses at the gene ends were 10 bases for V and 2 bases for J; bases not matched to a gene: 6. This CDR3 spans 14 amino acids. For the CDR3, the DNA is TGTGCCATCACTGGGACAGGGGGCCCCTACGAGCAGTACTTC. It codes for CAITGTGGPYEQYF.